This T cell receptor beta chain was sequenced in a study of Ad26.COV2.S vaccination and SARS-CoV-2 variants. The study, taken as a whole, reports: People who got the vaccine or the placebo had similar non-spike TCR breadth. Spike-specific TCR breadth was greater after Ad26.COV2.S than placebo. The TCR breadth and depth analyses may have produced an underestimate of total T cell responses. Reported findings describe substantial breadth in spike-specific CD8+ and CD4+ T cell responses following vaccination.

The table lists this clone with a count of one. Its matching antigen is unknown. Its ends do not fully match the called genes, so a read error is possible. In germline, CDR1 is SGHAT, CDR2 FQNNGV. The CDR3 contains 11 residues. Assay: immunoSEQ multiplex PCR; the TCRdb copy retains only in-frame clones and omits some. Of about 350,000 clones in the sample, 92% were seen once. Sequencing used peripheral blood, obtained after recovery from COVID-19. V usage is TRBV11-2 and J usage is TRBJ2-1; tentative D call: TRBD1 (6 bases). The origin of this receptor is a human donor who had recovered from COVID-19. CDR3 loop: CASSLTGEEFF. In DNA form, the CDR3 reads TGTGCCAGCAGCTTGACAGGTGAGGAGTTCTTC.